These 9 T cell receptor beta chains were all obtained from the same sample, sequenced in a study of blood T cell repertoires in COVID-19. Produced via immunoSEQ multiplex PCR; TCRdb's table is partial and in-frame only. This sample carries approximately 470,000 clones, around 87% of them seen once, and the ten largest clones take approximately 0.7%. The sequenced material came from PBMCs or T cells enriched from blood (not recorded which). The receptor set was obtained from a woman aged 18-29 years who had recovered from COVID-19.

The J gene is TRBJ1-1, the V gene TRBV5-1; TRBD1 is a possible D gene (5 bases). V was cut by 7 bases and J by 3 bases, with 13 bases left in between. The CDR3 totals 13 residues. Germline assignment: CDR1 SGHRS and CDR2 YFSETQ. CDR3 bases: TGCGCCAGCCGTGACAGACTCGACACTGAAGCTTTCTTT. This encodes CASRDRLDTEAFF.

This clone was counted once. V is TRBV5-1 and J is TRBJ2-5, with D unclear. V was clipped by 3 bases and J by 0 bases, with 12 bases between them. The CDR3 length is 15 residues. The germline gives CDR1 SGHRS, CDR2 YFSETQ. This chain's CDR3 is CASSSVPSNQETQYF. The CDR3 nucleotides are TGCGCCAGCAGCTCGGTACCCTCAAACCAAGAGACCCAGTACTTC. The full variable domain, with the rest looked up from reference TRBV5-1 and TRBJ2-5, is KAGVTQTPRYLIKTRGQQVTLSCSPISGHRSVSWYQQTPGQGLQFLFEYFSETQRNKGNFPGRFSGRQFSNSRSEMNVSTLELGDSALYLCASSSVPSNQETQYFGPGTRLLVL.

Concerning this clone itself: Other DNA sequences in this specimen translate into the identical CDR3. V usage is TRBV5-1 and J usage is TRBJ2-3, with 11 bases that match TRBD2. Trimming removed 0 bases from V and 3 bases from J; junction bases left unmatched: 3. Germline-derived CDR1 and CDR2 are SGHRS and YFSETQ. The CDR3 sequence is 16 residues long. The CDR3 DNA follows: TGCGCCAGCAGCTTGGTGCCTAGCGGGGGGACAGATACGCAGTATTTT. It specifies CASSLVPSGGTDTQYF.

The chain recombines TRBV10-1 with TRBJ1-2; D is ambiguous. The CDR3 sequence is 11 residues long. Germline CDR1 and CDR2: WNHNN and SYGVQD (reference sequence). V was pared by 7 bases and J by 9 bases, with 12 bases between. The DNA for the CDR3 is TGCGCCAGCATGGAGTTTCGATGCTACACCTTC. It codes for CASMEFRCYTF.

This clone has ten or more counts. This chain uses TRBV30 with TRBJ1-5; 7 nucleotides match TRBD1. The CDR3 sequence is 14 residues long. V dropped 4 bases and J dropped 1; count of bases not matched to a gene: 4. The germline CDR1 and CDR2 sequences are GTSNPN and SVGIG (reference sequence). The CDR3 sequence is CAWKAGGSNQPQHF. CDR3 DNA sequence: TGTGCCTGGAAAGCAGGGGGAAGCAATCAGCCCCAGCATTTT.

The V call is TRBV5-1, the J call TRBJ2-1; 7 bases fit TRBD1. This CDR3 comprises 17 residues. Trimming removed 2 bases from V and 0 bases from J; junction bases left unmatched: 8. Germline values: CDR1 SGHRS, CDR2 YFSETQ. CDR3 nucleotides: TGCGCCAGCAGCTTATTCACAGGGGAAAGCTCCTACAATGAGCAGTTCTTC. Translated: CASSLFTGESSYNEQFF.

The rearrangement links TRBV29-1 to TRBJ1-1, with TRBD1 matching 8 bases. V lost 7 bases, J lost 4 bases, and 8 bases stayed unmatched. CDR1 and CDR2 (germline): SQVTM, ANQGSEA. The CDR3 is 13 residues long. The CDR3 region is CSARTGMSTEAFF. CDR3 nucleotide sequence: TGCAGCGCCCGGACAGGGATGAGCACTGAAGCTTTCTTT.

The table lists this clone with a count of one. The chain combines TRBV7-9 with TRBJ1-2; a possible D gene is TRBD1 (6 bases). Germline loops: CDR1 SEHNR, CDR2 FQNEAQ (reference sequence). This CDR3 comprises 11 residues. V lost 4 bases and J 8 bases, leaving 8 bases between the germline ends. The CDR3 DNA follows: TGTGCCAGCAGCTCTCAGGGGGGCTACACCTTC. This encodes CASSSQGGYTF.

The chain uses TRBV29-1 and TRBJ2-7; 7 bases line up with TRBD2. The V gene's germline CDR1 is SQVTM and CDR2 ANQGSEA. V was clipped by 3 bases and J by 5 bases; unmatched bases: 10. This CDR3 has 14 residues. The DNA of the CDR3 is TGCAGCGTTGATGGGGGGGGAGAGGGCGACGAGCAGTACTTC. Its protein product is CSVDGGGEGDEQYF.